This TCR beta chain derives from a study of blood T cell repertoires in COVID-19. In the study overall: There were acute and convalescent COVID-19 samples, and they came from the United States, Italy and Spain. T cells, B-cell-depleted T cells, or PBMCs provided the cDNA or gDNA that served as material.

Seattle cases were enrolled at active infection and followed longitudinally. Per the original methods: Estimates of nucleated cell counts were drawn from the amplification of reference gene primers. Assay: immunoSEQ multiplex PCR; the TCRdb copy retains only in-frame clones and omits some. The V and J calls and clone size are taken from that table; D and trimming were inferred from the DNA. This sample has about 150,000 clones, with more than 80% found just once. Specimen: peripheral blood. This receptor was taken from a man aged 18 to 35 with COVID-19, enrolled during active disease.

As DNA, the CDR3 is TGTGCCAGTAGTGCCGGGGACTCCTCCTACGAGCAGTACTTC. This gives the protein CASSAGDSSYEQYF. The chain carries TRBV19 and TRBJ2-7; maybe TRBD2 (6 bases). This CDR3 has 14 residues. Trimming cost V 5 bases and J 0 bases, with 11 bases left between them. Germline CDR1 reads LNHDA; CDR2 reads SQIVND (reference sequence).